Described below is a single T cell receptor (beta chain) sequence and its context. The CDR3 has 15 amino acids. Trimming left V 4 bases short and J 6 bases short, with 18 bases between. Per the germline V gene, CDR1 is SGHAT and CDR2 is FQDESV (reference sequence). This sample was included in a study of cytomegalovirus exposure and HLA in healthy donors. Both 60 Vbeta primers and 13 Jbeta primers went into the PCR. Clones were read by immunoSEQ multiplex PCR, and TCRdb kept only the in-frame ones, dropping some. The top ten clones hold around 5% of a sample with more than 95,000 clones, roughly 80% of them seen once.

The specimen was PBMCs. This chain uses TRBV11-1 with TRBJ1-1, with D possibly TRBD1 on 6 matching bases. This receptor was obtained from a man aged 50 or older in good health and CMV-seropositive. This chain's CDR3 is CASSSDSRSPPEAFF. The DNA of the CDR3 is TGTGCCAGCAGCTCGGACAGTCGAAGTCCCCCTGAAGCTTTCTTT.